This TCR beta chain was found in a study of T cells after yellow fever vaccination. Across the study: Fractions with few cells were prepared using SMART-Seq v4 Ultra Low Input.

In TCRdb, the 5' RACE reads were re-called with MiXCR into one record per CDR3 protein. The sample carries more than 300,000 distinct CDR3 sequences, about 4.5% recorded once. Study conclusions and caveats: Repertoires sorted by FACS could include abundant clonotypes that are contaminants from the bulk population. Few clonotypes appeared in both CD4 and CD8 compartments.

Germline assignment: CDR1 SEHNR and CDR2 FQNEAQ (reference sequence). The germline V and J ends were trimmed by 3 bases and 3 bases, with 15 bases remaining between them. This CDR3 has 16 amino acids. The sample holds many counts of this clonotype. Its specificity is not known. The chain carries TRBV7-9 and TRBJ2-1, with D tentatively TRBD1 (5 bases). The source was PBMCs, collected 15 days after the yellow fever booster vaccination. This clonotype was obtained from a man aged 18 to 30 who received the YFV17D yellow fever vaccine. The CDR3 nucleotides are TGTGCCAGCAGCTTTTTTCAGGGCCCGAACTACAATGAGCAGTTCTTC. Translation gives CASSFFQGPNYNEQFF.